This T cell receptor beta chain is drawn from a study of blood T cell repertoires in COVID-19. On the study more broadly: The United States, Italy and Spain provided the acute and convalescent COVID-19 samples. The cDNA or gDNA used as material had been derived from T cells, B-cell-depleted T cells, or PBMCs.

Original methodology: Counts of nucleated cells, estimated from reference gene primer amplification, were obtained. The table came from immunoSEQ multiplex PCR; TCRdb's copy has only in-frame clones and leaves some out. V, J and clone size were drawn from that table, and D and trimming were deduced from the DNA. This sample has around 15,000 clones, with 90% to 95% found just once. Germline V gives CDR1 LNHDA, CDR2 SQIVND (reference sequence). The CDR3 extends over 15 amino acids. V was cut by 3 bases and J by 0 bases, with 9 bases left in between. Sample: peripheral blood. This clonotype was sampled from a man in his sixties with active COVID-19. The chain combines TRBV19 with TRBJ1-5; D is undetermined. CDR3 loop: CASSMVGNSNQPQHF. For the CDR3, the DNA is TGTGCCAGTAGTATGGTCGGGAATAGCAATCAGCCCCAGCATTTT. The whole variable domain, remainder taken from reference TRBV19 and TRBJ1-5, is DGGITQSPKYLFRKEGQNVTLSCEQNLNHDAMYWYRQDPGQGLRLIYYSQIVNDFQKGDIAEGYSVSREKKESFPLTVTSAQKNPTAFYLCASSMVGNSNQPQHFGDGTRLSIL.